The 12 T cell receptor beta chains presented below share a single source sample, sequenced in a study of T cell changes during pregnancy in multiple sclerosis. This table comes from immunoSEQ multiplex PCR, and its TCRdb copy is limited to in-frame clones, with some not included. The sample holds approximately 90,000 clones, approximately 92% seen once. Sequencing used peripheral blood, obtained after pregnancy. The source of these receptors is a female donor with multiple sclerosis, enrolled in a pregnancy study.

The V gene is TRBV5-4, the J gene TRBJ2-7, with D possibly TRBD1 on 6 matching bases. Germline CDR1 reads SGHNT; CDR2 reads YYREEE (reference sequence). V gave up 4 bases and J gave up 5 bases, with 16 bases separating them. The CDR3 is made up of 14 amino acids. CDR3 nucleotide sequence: TGTGCCAGCAGCATTGTCCAGGGGCATCACGAGCAGTACTTC. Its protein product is CASSIVQGHHEQYF.

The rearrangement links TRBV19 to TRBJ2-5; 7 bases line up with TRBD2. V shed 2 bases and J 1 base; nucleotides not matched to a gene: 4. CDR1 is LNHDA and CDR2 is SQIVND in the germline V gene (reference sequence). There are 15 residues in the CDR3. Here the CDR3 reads CASSIRAGSQETQYF. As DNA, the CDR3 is TGTGCCAGTAGTATAAGAGCGGGAAGCCAAGAGACCCAGTACTTC. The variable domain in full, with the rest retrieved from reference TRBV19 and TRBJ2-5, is DGGITQSPKYLFRKEGQNVTLSCEQNLNHDAMYWYRQDPGQGLRLIYYSQIVNDFQKGDIAEGYSVSREKKESFPLTVTSAQKNPTAFYLCASSIRAGSQETQYFGPGTRLLVL.

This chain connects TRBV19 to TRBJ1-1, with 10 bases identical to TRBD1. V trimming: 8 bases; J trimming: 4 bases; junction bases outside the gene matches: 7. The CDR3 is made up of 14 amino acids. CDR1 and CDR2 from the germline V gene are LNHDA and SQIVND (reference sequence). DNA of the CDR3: TGTGCCAGTCTACAGACAGGGGGCGGCACTGAAGCTTTCTTT. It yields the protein CASLQTGGGTEAFF.

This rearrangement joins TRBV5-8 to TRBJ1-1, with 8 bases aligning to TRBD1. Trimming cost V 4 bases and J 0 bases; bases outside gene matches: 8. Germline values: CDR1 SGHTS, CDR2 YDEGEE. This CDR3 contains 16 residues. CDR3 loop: CASSPPGQVMNTEAFF. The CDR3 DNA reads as TGTGCCAGCAGCCCGCCGGGACAGGTGATGAACACTGAAGCTTTCTTT.

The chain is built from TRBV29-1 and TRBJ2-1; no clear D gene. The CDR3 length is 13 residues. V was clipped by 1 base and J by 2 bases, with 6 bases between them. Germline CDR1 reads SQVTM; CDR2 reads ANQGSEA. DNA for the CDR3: TGCAGCGTTGAAGTAACGGCCTACAATGAGCAGTTCTTC. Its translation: CSVEVTAYNEQFF.

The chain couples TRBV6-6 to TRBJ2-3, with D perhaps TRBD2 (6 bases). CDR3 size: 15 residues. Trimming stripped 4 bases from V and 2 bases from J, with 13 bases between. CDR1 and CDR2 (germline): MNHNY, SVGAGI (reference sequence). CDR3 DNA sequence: TGTGCCAGCAGTTTCCGAGGACTATACACAGATACGCAGTATTTT. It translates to CASSFRGLYTDTQYF.

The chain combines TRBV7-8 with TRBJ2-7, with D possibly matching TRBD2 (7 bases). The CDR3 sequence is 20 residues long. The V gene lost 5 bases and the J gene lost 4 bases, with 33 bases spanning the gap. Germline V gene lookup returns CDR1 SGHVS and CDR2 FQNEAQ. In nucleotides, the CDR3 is TGTGCCAGCAGCGTAGGTATACGGGGGGCATCACAGTTTGTAATATACGAGCAGTACTTC. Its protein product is CASSVGIRGASQFVIYEQYF. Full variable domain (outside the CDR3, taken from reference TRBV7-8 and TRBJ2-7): GAGVSQSPRYKVAKRGQDVALRCDPISGHVSLFWYQQALGQGPEFLTYFQNEAQLDKSGLPSDRFFAERPEGSVSTLKIQRTQQEDSAVYLCASSVGIRGASQFVIYEQYFGPGTRLTVT.

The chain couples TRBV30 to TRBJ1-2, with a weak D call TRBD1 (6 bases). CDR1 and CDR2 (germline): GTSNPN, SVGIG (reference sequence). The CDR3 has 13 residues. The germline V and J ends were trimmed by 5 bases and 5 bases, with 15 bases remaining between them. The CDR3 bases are TGTGCCTGGCACCGGGACAATTCATATGGCTACACCTTC. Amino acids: CAWHRDNSYGYTF.

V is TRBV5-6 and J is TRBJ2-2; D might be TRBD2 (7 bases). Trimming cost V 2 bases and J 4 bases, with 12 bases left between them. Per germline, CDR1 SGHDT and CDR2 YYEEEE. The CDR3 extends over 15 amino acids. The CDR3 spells CASSLQGGGTGELFF. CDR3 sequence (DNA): TGTGCCAGCAGCTTACAGGGAGGGGGCACCGGGGAGCTGTTTTTT. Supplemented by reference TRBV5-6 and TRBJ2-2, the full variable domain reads DAGVTQSPTHLIKTRGQQVTLRCSPKSGHDTVSWYQQALGQGPQFIFQYYEEEERQRGNFPDRFSGHQFPNYSSELNVNALLLGDSALYLCASSLQGGGTGELFFGEGSRLTVL.

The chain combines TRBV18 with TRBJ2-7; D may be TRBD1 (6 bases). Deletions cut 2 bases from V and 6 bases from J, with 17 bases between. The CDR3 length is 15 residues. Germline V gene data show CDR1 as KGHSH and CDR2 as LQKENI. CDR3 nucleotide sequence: TGTGCCAGCTCACCAGCCGGTGCCAGGGGTGGCGAGCAGTACTTC. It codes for CASSPAGARGGEQYF.

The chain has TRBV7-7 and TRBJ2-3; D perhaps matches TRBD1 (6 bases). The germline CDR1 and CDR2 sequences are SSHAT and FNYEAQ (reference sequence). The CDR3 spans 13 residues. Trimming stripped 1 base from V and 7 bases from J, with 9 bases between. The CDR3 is CASSLGQGHTQYF. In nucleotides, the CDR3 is TGTGCCAGCAGCTTAGGCCAGGGGCATACGCAGTATTTT. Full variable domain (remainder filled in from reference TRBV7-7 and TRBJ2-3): GAGVSQSPRYKVTKRGQDVTLRCDPISSHATLYWYQQALGQGPEFLTYFNYEAQPDKSGLPSDRFSAERPEGSISTLTIQRTEQRDSAMYRCASSLGQGHTQYFGPGTRLTVL.

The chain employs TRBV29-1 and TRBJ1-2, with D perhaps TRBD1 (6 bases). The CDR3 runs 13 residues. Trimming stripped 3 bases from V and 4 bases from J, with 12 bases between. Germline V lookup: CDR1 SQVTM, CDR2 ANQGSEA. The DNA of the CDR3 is TGCAGCGTTGAGAGGACAGCGACCTATGGCTACACCTTC. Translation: CSVERTATYGYTF.